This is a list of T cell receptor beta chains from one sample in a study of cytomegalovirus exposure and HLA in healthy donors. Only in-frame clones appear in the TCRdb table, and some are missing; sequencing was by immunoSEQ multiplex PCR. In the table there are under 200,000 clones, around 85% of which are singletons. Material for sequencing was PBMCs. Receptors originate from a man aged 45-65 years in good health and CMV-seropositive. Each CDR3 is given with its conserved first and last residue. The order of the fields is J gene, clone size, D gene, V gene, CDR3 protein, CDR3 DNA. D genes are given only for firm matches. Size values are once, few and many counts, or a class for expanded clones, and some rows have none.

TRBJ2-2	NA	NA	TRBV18	CASSPPSGQFLGGVPGELFF	TGTGCCAGCTCACCACCCTCGGGACAGTTCTTGGGAGGTGTACCCGGGGAGCTGTTTTTT
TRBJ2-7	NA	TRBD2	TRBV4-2	CASSQGLAGGSGPYEQYF	TGTGCCAGCAGCCAAGGACTAGCGGGAGGGTCGGGCCCCTACGAGCAGTACTTC
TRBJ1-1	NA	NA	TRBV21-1	CASSKGGQGSSMNTEAFF	TGTGCCAGCAGCAAAGGGGGACAGGGATCCTCCATGAACACTGAAGCTTTCTTT
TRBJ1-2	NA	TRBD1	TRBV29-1	CSVEVQGVGYTF	TGCAGCGTTGAAGTACAGGGGGTTGGCTACACCTTC
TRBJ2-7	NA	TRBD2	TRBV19	CASSMTSGTTGWYEQYF	TGTGCCAGTAGTATGACTAGCGGGACGACTGGGTGGTACGAGCAGTACTTC
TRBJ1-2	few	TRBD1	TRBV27	CASSPRQGFLYGYTF	TGTGCCAGCAGCCCCAGACAGGGGTTTTTGTATGGCTACACCTTC
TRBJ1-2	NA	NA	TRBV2	CASSERGYGYTF	TGTGCCAGCAGTGAAAGGGGCTATGGCTACACCTTC
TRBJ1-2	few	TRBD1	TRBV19	CASRRGQGPSYGYTF	TGTGCCAGTCGGAGGGGACAGGGCCCTAGCTATGGCTACACCTTC
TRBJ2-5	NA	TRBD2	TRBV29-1	CSTGRVGGETQYF	TGCAGCACTGGGAGGGTTGGAGGAGAGACCCAGTACTTC
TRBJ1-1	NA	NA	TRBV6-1	CASSENRLNTEAFF	TGTGCCAGCAGTGAAAACAGGTTGAACACTGAAGCTTTCTTT
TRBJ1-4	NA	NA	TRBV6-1	CASRVQGMKYEKLFF	TGTGCCAGCAGAGTTCAGGGAATGAAGTATGAAAAACTGTTTTTT
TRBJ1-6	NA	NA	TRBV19	CASSPRTNSPLHF	TGTGCCAGTAGTCCAAGGACAAATTCACCCCTCCACTTT
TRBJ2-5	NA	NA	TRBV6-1	CATSRVQETQYF	TGTGCCACCAGCCGGGTTCAAGAGACCCAGTACTTC
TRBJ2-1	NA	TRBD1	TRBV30	CAWRAGTGYRGEQFF	TGTGCCTGGAGAGCCGGGACAGGCTACAGGGGTGAGCAGTTCTTC
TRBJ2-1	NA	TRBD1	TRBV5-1	CASSSDRGRDEQFF	TGCGCCAGCAGCTCCGACAGGGGGCGGGATGAGCAGTTCTTC
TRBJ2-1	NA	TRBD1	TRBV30	CAWSAGGAISEQFF	TGTGCCTGGAGTGCAGGGGGCGCAATCAGTGAGCAGTTCTTC
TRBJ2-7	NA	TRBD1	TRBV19	CASSIDLRGQSGQYF	TGTGCCAGTAGTATAGATCTACGGGGACAGAGCGGGCAGTACTTC
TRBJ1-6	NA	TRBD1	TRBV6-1	CVSYGLDRDNSPLHF	TGTGTCAGCTACGGTCTGGACAGGGACAATTCACCCCTCCACTTT
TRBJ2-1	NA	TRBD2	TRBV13	CASSLGGVAGVVENEQFF	TGTGCCAGCAGCTTAGGCGGAGTAGCGGGAGTTGTGGAGAATGAGCAGTTCTTC